These 20 T cell receptor beta chains were all obtained from the same sample, sequenced in a study of molecular identifiers for immune sequencing clone quantification. One entry per CDR3 protein, called by TCRdb with MiXCR from the PCR reads. Of roughly 630,000 distinct CDR3 sequences listed, about 25% are singletons. Sequencing was done on a sample of naive CD8+ T cells from blood, with Jurkat cell RNA spiked in. Subset described: FACS-sorted CD8+CD4-CCR7+CD45RA+ naive T cells. The receptors derive from a human donor in good health. Some libraries in this study had Jurkat cell RNA spiked in.

This clonotype appeared a single time. The chain is built from TRBV20-1 and TRBJ2-7, with D possibly TRBD2 on 6 matching bases. The CDR3 consists of 13 residues. V shed 3 bases and J shed 0 bases, with 9 bases lying between them. The germline V gene has CDR1 DFQATT and CDR2 SNEGSKA (reference sequence). CDR3 in amino acids: CSASRRASYEQYF. The CDR3 DNA reads as TGCAGTGCTAGCAGGAGGGCCTCCTACGAGCAGTACTTC.

Only a few counts were recorded for this clonotype. This chain uses TRBV19 with TRBJ2-1; possibly TRBD2 for D (5 bases). V was shortened by 3 bases and J by 2 bases, with 11 bases between the two germline ends. This CDR3 comprises 15 residues. Germline CDR1 is LNHDA and CDR2 is SQIVND (reference sequence). The CDR3 nucleotides are TGTGCCAGTAGTATTTTAGGACTCACCTACAATGAGCAGTTCTTC. Translating gives CASSILGLTYNEQFF.

The V gene is TRBV30, the J gene TRBJ2-7; D may be TRBD1 (6 bases). Germline CDR1 is GTSNPN and CDR2 is SVGIG (reference sequence). The CDR3 extends over 13 amino acids. Trimming stripped 2 bases from V and 6 bases from J, with 14 bases between. The CDR3 DNA sequence: TGTGCCTGGAGTTTTACAGGGTCCGGCGAGCAGTACTTC. It specifies CAWSFTGSGEQYF.

The chain couples TRBV4-3 to TRBJ2-3, with D maybe TRBD1 (5 bases). This CDR3 is built from 16 residues. Germline assignment: CDR1 LGHNA and CDR2 YSLEER. V gave up 4 bases and J gave up 4 bases, with 18 bases separating them. In DNA, the CDR3 is TGCGCCAGCAGCCGGTGGGCCAGGGATCGGGCAGATACGCAGTATTTT. The encoded protein is CASSRWARDRADTQYF.

In this sample, this clonotype turned up many times. This chain joins TRBV4-3 and TRBJ2-7; possible D gene TRBD2, 6 bases. CDR1 is LGHNA, CDR2 YSLEER, per germline. The CDR3 totals 15 residues. The V gene lost 0 bases and the J gene lost 6 bases, with 15 bases spanning the gap. The CDR3 reads CASSQDLEGAAEQYF. In nucleotides, the CDR3 is TGCGCCAGCAGCCAAGATTTGGAGGGAGCGGCCGAGCAGTACTTC.

This clonotype was found a few times. The chain has TRBV19 and TRBJ2-2, with D possibly being TRBD1 (5 bases). The V and J ends lost 5 bases and 5 bases respectively, with 9 bases between them. The CDR3 is 13 amino acids. The germline V gene has CDR1 LNHDA and CDR2 SQIVND (reference sequence). CDR3 sequence (DNA): TGTGCCAGTAGTCAAGGGGTAACCGGGGAGCTGTTTTTT. Its protein product is CASSQGVTGELFF.

In its sample, this clonotype was seen many times. The chain combines TRBV6-5 with TRBJ2-5, with TRBD1 identical over 7 bases. Unmatched junction bases numbered 7, after V lost 5 bases and J lost 4 bases. Germline V gene lookup returns CDR1 MNHEY and CDR2 SVGAGI. This CDR3 is built from 14 residues. CDR3 sequence (DNA): TGTGCCAGCAGTGGGTCGGGACAGATAGAGACCCAGTACTTC. It encodes CASSGSGQIETQYF.

This clonotype was seen a few times. The chain is built from TRBV3-1 and TRBJ2-4, with TRBD2 identical over 11 bases. Germline lookup yields CDR1 LGHDT and CDR2 YNNKEL (reference sequence). J lost 0 bases, V lost 0 bases, and 10 bases had no gene match. The CDR3 loop spans 20 amino acids. This CDR3 reads CASSQDKASGGFRAKNIQYF. As DNA, the CDR3 is TGTGCCAGCAGCCAAGATAAAGCTAGCGGGGGGTTTCGAGCCAAAAACATTCAGTACTTC. Full variable domain (outside the CDR3, taken from reference TRBV3-1 and TRBJ2-4): DTAVSQTPKYLVTQMGNDKSIKCEQNLGHDTMYWYKQDSKKFLKIMFSYNNKELIINETVPNRFSPKSPDKAHLNLHINSLELGDSAVYFCASSQDKASGGFRAKNIQYFGAGTRLSVL.

Only a few counts were recorded for this clonotype. The chain has TRBV5-8 and TRBJ1-1; tentative D call: TRBD1 (5 bases). Germline CDR1 and CDR2: SGHTS and YDEGEE. This CDR3 has 16 amino acids. The V end was cut by 4 bases, the J end by 7 bases, with 23 bases between. In DNA, the CDR3 is TGTGCCAGCAGCAGCCAGGGTGGGTTTGAGGGCAATGAAGCTTTCTTT. It translates to CASSSQGGFEGNEAFF.

This clonotype was recorded a few times. The V and J genes are TRBV27 and TRBJ2-3; 7 positions agree with TRBD1. Germline CDR1 is MNHEY and CDR2 is SMNVEV (reference sequence). V was pared by 7 bases and J by 2 bases, with 9 bases of the junction left unmatched. The CDR3 extends over 15 amino acids. CDR3 in amino acids: CASIETGMVTDTQYF. In nucleotides, the CDR3 is TGTGCCAGCATTGAGACAGGGATGGTCACAGATACGCAGTATTTT.

On this clonotype: A much bigger clone sits one base away, suggesting this may be a read error. The rearrangement joins TRBV5-1 to TRBJ2-7; the D gene is possibly TRBD1 (5 bases). The CDR3 consists of 13 residues. Germline-derived CDR1 and CDR2 are SGHRS and YFSETQ. The CDR3 here is CAGSLDTSYEQYF. The CDR3 DNA is TGCGCCGGCAGCCTGGACACTTCCTACGAGCAGTACTTC.

This clonotype occurred many times. The chain couples TRBV29-1 to TRBJ1-1, with TRBD1 as a possible D gene (6 bases). The CDR3 extends over 12 amino acids. The V end lost 6 bases, the J end lost 0 bases, and 8 bases lay between the germline ends. Germline CDR1 reads SQVTM; CDR2 reads ANQGSEA. The CDR3 coding sequence is TGCAGCGTACAGGGTATGAACACTGAAGCTTTCTTT. It yields the protein CSVQGMNTEAFF. Full variable domain (remainder filled in from reference TRBV29-1 and TRBJ1-1): SAVISQKPSRDICQRGTSLTIQCQVDSQVTMMFWYRQQPGQSLTLIATANQGSEATYESGFVIDKFPISRPNLTFSTLTVSNMSPEDSSIYLCSVQGMNTEAFFGQGTRLTVV.

This clonotype has only a few counts. The gene calls are TRBV12-3 or TRBV12-4 and TRBJ2-7; tentatively, D is TRBD2 (5 bases). Between the trimmed V and J ends, which lost 7 bases and 2 bases, there was a span of 15 bases. The CDR3 spans 14 residues. CDR3 sequence: CASKKQGSPYEQYF. CDR3 sequence (DNA): TGTGCCAGCAAAAAACAAGGGAGCCCCTACGAGCAGTACTTC.

With regard to this clonotype: This may be a read error: a much more frequent sequence differs by one nucleotide. The chain combines TRBV29-1 with TRBJ2-2; a weak D match, TRBD1 (6 bases). Trimming pared 4 bases from V and 1 base from J, leaving 13 bases between. The CDR3 consists of 15 residues. CDR1 is SQVTM and CDR2 is ANQGSEA in the germline V gene. The CDR3 here is CSVVGQRQNTGELFF. The CDR3 nucleotides are TGCAGCGTTGTTGGACAGAGACAGAACACCGGGGAGCTGTTTTTT.

The chain employs TRBV19 and TRBJ1-1, with TRBD1 as a possible D gene (6 bases). The CDR3 spans 15 residues. Trimming left V 3 bases short and J 5 bases short, with 16 bases between. Germline values: CDR1 LNHDA, CDR2 SQIVND (reference sequence). As DNA, the CDR3 is TGTGCCAGTAGTATGGGGGAGAGGGGGGTGACTGAAGCTTTCTTT. Translation: CASSMGERGVTEAFF. The whole variable domain, remainder taken from reference TRBV19 and TRBJ1-1, is DGGITQSPKYLFRKEGQNVTLSCEQNLNHDAMYWYRQDPGQGLRLIYYSQIVNDFQKGDIAEGYSVSREKKESFPLTVTSAQKNPTAFYLCASSMGERGVTEAFFGQGTRLTVV.

This clonotype was found many times. CDR3 in DNA: TGTGCCAGCAGCCCCGCCCCACCGTCAGATACGCAGTATTTT. Protein: CASSPAPPSDTQYF. The chain uses TRBV5-5 and TRBJ2-3; D remains unclear. This CDR3 has 14 amino acids. V shed 4 bases and J shed 4 bases, with 13 bases lying between them. Germline V lookup: CDR1 SGHKS, CDR2 YYEKEE (reference sequence).

On this clonotype: A much larger clone differs by one base, so this may be a read error. CDR3 residues: CASSFGHNSSLHF. CDR3 sequence (DNA): TGTGCCAGCAGTTTTGGCCATAATTCATCCCTCCACTTT. This chain uses TRBV12-3 or TRBV12-4 with TRBJ1-6; D remains ambiguous. The CDR3 length is 13 residues.

J is TRBJ2-3 and V is TRBV12-3 or TRBV12-4; either TRBD1 or TRBD2 may fit D (5 bases each). The ends were cut back, 1 base at V and 2 bases at J, with 10 bases in the middle. The CDR3 runs 15 residues. CDR3 loop: CASSLGYGATDTQYF. CDR3 nucleotide sequence: TGTGCCAGCAGTTTAGGTTACGGGGCCACAGATACGCAGTATTTT.

V and J are TRBV5-1 and TRBJ2-7; the D is unclear. The CDR3 extends over 15 amino acids. V lost 0 bases to trimming and J lost 5 bases, with 15 bases between them. From germline, CDR1 is SGHRS and CDR2 YFSETQ. CDR3 bases: TGCGCCAGCAGCTTGGCCGGGCAGATGAACCACGAGCAGTACTTC. This translates into CASSLAGQMNHEQYF.

This clonotype appeared many times. This chain uses TRBV29-1 with TRBJ1-1; 9 bases are a match to TRBD1. J gave up 7 bases and V 6 bases, and 6 bases lay outside the gene matches. Germline CDR1 and CDR2: SQVTM and ANQGSEA. There are 12 residues in the CDR3. The CDR3 loop reads CSVVTGGGEAFF. The DNA for the CDR3 is TGCAGCGTAGTGACAGGGGGAGGTGAAGCTTTCTTT.